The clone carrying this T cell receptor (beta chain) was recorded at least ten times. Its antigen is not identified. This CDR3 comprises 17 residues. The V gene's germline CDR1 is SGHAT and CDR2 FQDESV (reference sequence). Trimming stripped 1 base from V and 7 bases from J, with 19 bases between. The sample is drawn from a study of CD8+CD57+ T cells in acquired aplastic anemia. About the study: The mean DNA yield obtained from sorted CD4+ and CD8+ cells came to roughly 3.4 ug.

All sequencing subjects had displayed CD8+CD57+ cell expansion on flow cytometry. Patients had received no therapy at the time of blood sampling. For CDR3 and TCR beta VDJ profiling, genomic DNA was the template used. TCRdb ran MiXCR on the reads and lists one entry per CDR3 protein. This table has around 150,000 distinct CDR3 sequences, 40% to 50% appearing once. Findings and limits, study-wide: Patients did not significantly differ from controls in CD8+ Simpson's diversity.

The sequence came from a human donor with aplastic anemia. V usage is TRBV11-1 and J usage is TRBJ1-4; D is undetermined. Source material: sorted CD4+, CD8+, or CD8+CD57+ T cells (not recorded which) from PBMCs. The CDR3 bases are TGTGCCAGCAGCTTAGGCACTTTCGGGAGAATGGGTGAAAAACTGTTTTTT. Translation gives CASSLGTFGRMGEKLFF.